This is a list of T cell receptor beta chains from one sample in a study of OX40 agonist ivuxolimab in advanced cancers. The data were produced by immunoSEQ multiplex PCR, yet TCRdb's version contains in-frame clones alone and is incomplete. This sample carries around 45,000 clones, approximately 91% of them seen once, and the ten largest clones take roughly 8%. The specimen comprised CD4+ or CD8+ T cells sorted from blood, sampled in a trial of the OX40 agonist ivuxolimab. These receptors were collected from an adult with an advanced solid tumor such as melanoma, head and neck, liver or kidney cancer. The CDR3 runs from the conserved cysteine through the conserved F or W. A D gene is named only where the DNA matches it firmly. Clone size is not always given. Where it is, it says once, few, many or a class for expanded clones.

v_call,j_call,clone_size,d_call,cdr3_nt,cdr3_aa
TRBV7-3,TRBJ2-3,NA,TRBD2,TGTGCCAGCAGCCCGGGACTAGTAACAGATACGCAGTATTTT,CASSPGLVTDTQYF
TRBV6-5,TRBJ2-3,few,NA,TGTGCCAGCAGCCCCCAGGGTCCTAGCACAGATACGCAGTATTTT,CASSPQGPSTDTQYF
TRBV29-1,TRBJ2-1,few,TRBD2,TGCAGCGTTGAAGGGCTAGCGGGGGGTGATGAGCAGTTCTTC,CSVEGLAGGDEQFF
TRBV28,TRBJ2-7,NA,NA,TGTGCCAGCAGTTTCTACCCCAAAACCTGGGGCTACGAGCAGTACTTC,CASSFYPKTWGYEQYF
TRBV11-2,TRBJ2-7,NA,NA,TGTGCCAGCAGCTTAGATGGCCGAGGACTAACCCCTATTCCCTACGAGCAGTACTTC,CASSLDGRGLTPIPYEQYF
TRBV23-1,TRBJ1-2,NA,NA,TGCGCCAGCAGTATCCCTACAACTCGGCAGGCTGAATATGGCTACACCTTC,CASSIPTTRQAEYGYTF
TRBV7-6,TRBJ1-1,NA,NA,TGTGCCAGCAGCTTTCTCCCCACTGAAGCTTTCTTT,CASSFLPTEAFF
TRBV19,TRBJ2-1,NA,NA,TGTGCCAGTAGTATAGTAATAGGGGGCAATGAGCAGTTCTTC,CASSIVIGGNEQFF
TRBV6-5,TRBJ1-1,NA,NA,TGTGCCATCGGGAAAAGGGGCGGGAGGTCTGAAGCTTTCTTT,CAIGKRGGRSEAFF
TRBV6-1,TRBJ1-5,once,TRBD1,TGTGCCAGCAGTACGGACAGGGGGAATCAGCCCCAGCATTTT,CASSTDRGNQPQHF
TRBV9,TRBJ2-7,NA,NA,TGTGCCAGCAGCGTAGCTATGAGCTCCTACGAGCAGTACTTC,CASSVAMSSYEQYF
TRBV7-2,TRBJ2-7,NA,TRBD2,TGTGCCAGCAGCTTCATATCCACTAGCGGGAGGGCCGGGGGCTACGAGCAGTACTTC,CASSFISTSGRAGGYEQYF
TRBV2,TRBJ1-2,NA,NA,TGTGCCAGCAGTGTTAGGGGGGCGGGGAGCTACACCTTC,CASSVRGAGSYTF
TRBV29-1,TRBJ1-5,few,NA,TGCAGCGTTGGGGCGGGAAATCAGCCCCAGCATTTT,CSVGAGNQPQHF
TRBV25-1,TRBJ2-3,NA,TRBD2,TGTGCCAGCAGTGATCCTAGCGGGGCAGATACGCAGTATTTT,CASSDPSGADTQYF
TRBV2,TRBJ2-7,NA,TRBD2,TGTGCCAGCAGTTCTAGCGGGAGATTCGGCGAGCAGTACTTC,CASSSSGRFGEQYF
TRBV5-4,TRBJ1-2,once,NA,TGTGCCAGCAGCCCGGCGTCGGGGGCTAACTATGGCTACACCTTC,CASSPASGANYGYTF
TRBV28,TRBJ1-1,few,NA,TGTGCCAGCAGTTCGGCGAACACTGAAGCTTTCTTT,CASSSANTEAFF
TRBV30,TRBJ1-5,NA,NA,TGTGCCTGGAGGGATCGGCAGGACGTTGAGGGTGATCAGCCCCAGCATTTT,CAWRDRQDVEGDQPQHF
TRBV4-2,TRBJ1-3,NA,NA,TGTGCCAGCAGCCAAGACCGGGGGAATGGTGGAAACACCATATATTTT,CASSQDRGNGGNTIYF
TRBV7-2,TRBJ2-7,NA,TRBD1,TGTGCCAGCAGCCCCGGGACAGGGGGCTACGAGCAGTACTTC,CASSPGTGGYEQYF
TRBV18,TRBJ1-2,few,NA,TGTGCCAGCTCACCAGGACGGTATGGCTACACCTTC,CASSPGRYGYTF
TRBV7-3,TRBJ1-4,once,NA,TGTGCCAGCAGCTTGCCTAACCCTCGAAAACTGTTTTTT,CASSLPNPRKLFF
TRBV6-6,TRBJ2-7,NA,NA,TGTGCCAGCAGTTACGCGGGCAAACCCTACGAGCAGTACTTC,CASSYAGKPYEQYF
TRBV4-3,TRBJ2-1,NA,NA,TGCGCCAGCAGCCAAGATCAACGGGACAATGAGCAGTTCTTC,CASSQDQRDNEQFF
TRBV7-9,TRBJ2-2,NA,TRBD2,TGTGCCAGCAGCTTAGGCGGGAGCAACACCGGGGAGCTGTTTTTT,CASSLGGSNTGELFF
TRBV27,TRBJ2-7,NA,NA,TGTGCCAGCAGTCCCGGGGACTTAGGCGACGAGCAGTACTTC,CASSPGDLGDEQYF
TRBV5-5,TRBJ1-4,NA,TRBD1,TGTGCCAGCAGCGGAGTTCGAGGAACAGGGGTTGAAAAACTGTTTTTT,CASSGVRGTGVEKLFF
TRBV7-6,TRBJ2-5,NA,NA,TGTGCCAGCAGCACTAGGGAGACCCAGTACTTC,CASSTRETQYF
TRBV7-2,TRBJ2-5,NA,NA,TGTGCCAGCAGCTCCCGGGCCTATCAGGCAACCCAGTACTTC,CASSSRAYQATQYF
TRBV5-4,TRBJ2-3,once,TRBD1,TGTGCCAGCAGCTCAACAGGGGGCACAGATACGCAGTATTTT,CASSSTGGTDTQYF
TRBV5-1,TRBJ2-3,NA,NA,TGCGCCAGCAGCATCCAGGGTTCCAACACAGATACGCAGTATTTT,CASSIQGSNTDTQYF
TRBV5-4,TRBJ1-1,NA,NA,TGTGCCAGCAGCTCCCGGGAAAGAAACACTGAAGCTTTCTTT,CASSSRERNTEAFF
TRBV11-2,TRBJ2-5,NA,NA,TGTGCCAGCAGCTTAAAAGAGACCCAGTACTTC,CASSLKETQYF
TRBV11-3,TRBJ2-6,NA,NA,TGTGCCAGCAGCTGGCGGACTTGGGGTGTTTCCTCTGGGGCCAACGTCCTGACTTTC,CASSWRTWGVSSGANVLTF
TRBV15,TRBJ1-1,NA,NA,TGTGCCACCAGCAGAGTCGAGAACACTGAAGCTTTCTTT,CATSRVENTEAFF
TRBV2,TRBJ2-7,NA,TRBD1,TGTGCCAGCAGTGTAGGACAGGGGGGGATCTACGAGCAGTACTTC,CASSVGQGGIYEQYF